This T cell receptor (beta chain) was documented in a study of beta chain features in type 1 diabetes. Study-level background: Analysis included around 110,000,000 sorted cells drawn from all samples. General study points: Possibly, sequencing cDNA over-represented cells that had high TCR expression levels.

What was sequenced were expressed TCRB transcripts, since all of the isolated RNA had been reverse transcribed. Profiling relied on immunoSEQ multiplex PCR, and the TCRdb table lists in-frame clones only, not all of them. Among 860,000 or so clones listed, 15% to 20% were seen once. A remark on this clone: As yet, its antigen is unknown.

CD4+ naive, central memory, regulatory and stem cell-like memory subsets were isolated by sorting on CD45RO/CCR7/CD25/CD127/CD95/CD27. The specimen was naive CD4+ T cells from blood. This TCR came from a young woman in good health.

The CDR3 sequence: CASSHVAELHEQYF. The CDR3 nucleotides are TGCGCCAGCAGTCATGTAGCGGAACTACACGAGCAGTACTTC. The chain couples TRBV23-1 to TRBJ2-5; D perhaps matches TRBD2 (6 bases). Near its end, the DNA agrees better with TRBJ2-7, so the J call may be wrong. TRBV23-1 is an ORF, and what it does is uncertain. This CDR3 has 14 residues.